These 23 T cell receptor beta chains originate from one sample sequenced in a study of shared clonotypes between healthy human individuals. Clones were read by immunoSEQ multiplex PCR, and TCRdb kept only the in-frame ones, dropping some. This table holds some 1 million clones, about 74% found once. Sequencing used memory CD4+ T cells sorted from blood. Subset of the sample: CD45RA-negative fraction. Receptor source: a man aged 18 to 30 in good health.

This clone appeared a single time. The V call is TRBV19, the J call TRBJ2-1; 8 nucleotides match TRBD1. CDR1 and CDR2 from the germline V gene are LNHDA and SQIVND (reference sequence). The V and J ends lost 5 bases and 7 bases, in that order; junction bases with no gene match: 4. This CDR3 contains 13 residues. CDR3 DNA: TGTGCCAGTAGTTTGAGGACAGGGAATGAGCAGTTCTTC. Its protein is CASSLRTGNEQFF.

This chain joins TRBV18 and TRBJ1-1; no reliable D call. With 5 bases removed from V and 1 base from J, the gap between germline ends came to 8 bases. Per germline, CDR1 KGHSH and CDR2 LQKENI. The CDR3 is made up of 13 amino acids. DNA of the CDR3: TGTGCCAGCTCAAGTACAGAGAACACTGAAGCTTTCTTT. This gives the protein CASSSTENTEAFF.

The chain joins TRBV19 to TRBJ1-1; TRBD1 might be the D (5 bases). Germline lookup yields CDR1 LNHDA and CDR2 SQIVND (reference sequence). The CDR3 extends over 14 amino acids. V was pared by 4 bases and J by 3 bases, with 12 bases between. The CDR3: CASSKGWGDTEAFF. Written as DNA, the CDR3 is TGTGCCAGTAGTAAGGGGTGGGGGGACACTGAAGCTTTCTTT.

This clone was seen only a few times. V usage is TRBV28 and J usage is TRBJ1-1; the D is unclear. The germline V and J ends were trimmed by 6 bases and 2 bases, with 13 bases remaining between them. There are 14 residues in the CDR3. Germline V gene lookup returns CDR1 MDHEN and CDR2 SYDVKM. CDR3 in DNA: TGTGCCAGCAGACCGGGCCCTCGCAACACTGAAGCTTTCTTT. It translates to CASRPGPRNTEAFF.

The rearrangement links TRBV28 to TRBJ1-2; possibly TRBD1 for D (5 bases). The V gene's germline CDR1 is MDHEN and CDR2 SYDVKM. V was trimmed by 6 bases and J by 5 bases, leaving 16 bases between them. The CDR3 has 14 residues. For the CDR3, the DNA is TGTGCCAGCAGCCCCGGGGGGAAGGGGTATGGCTACACCTTC. It specifies CASSPGGKGYGYTF.

The chain recombines TRBV4-2 with TRBJ1-6, with a tentative D call TRBD1 (6 bases). Germline V gives CDR1 LGHNA, CDR2 YNFKEQ. Trimming stripped 4 bases from V and 7 bases from J, with 14 bases between. CDR3 size: 15 residues. Written as DNA, the CDR3 is TGTGCCAGCAGCCGGTTGACAGGCGGGAATTCACCCCTCCACTTT. Translation gives CASSRLTGGNSPLHF.

There are a few counts of this clone. The gene calls are TRBV11-2 and TRBJ1-2, with D unclear. The germline gives CDR1 SGHAT, CDR2 FQNNGV. V was clipped by 0 bases and J by 7 bases, with 9 bases between them. The CDR3 loop spans 13 amino acids. For the CDR3, the DNA is TGTGCCAGCAGCTTAGAGGAGTCAGGTGGCTACACCTTC. Translation gives CASSLEESGGYTF.

The chain joins TRBV5-5 to TRBJ2-1; D perhaps matches TRBD1 (6 bases). The CDR3 has 14 amino acids. Trimming took off 2 bases at V and 7 bases at J, with 13 bases between the two ends. Germline CDR1 and CDR2: SGHKS and YYEKEE (reference sequence). The CDR3 reads CASSLQGQINEQFF. The CDR3 nucleotides are TGTGCCAGCAGCTTACAGGGCCAGATTAATGAGCAGTTCTTC.

CDR3 protein: CASSLGQQEEKLFF. In nucleotides, the CDR3 is TGTGCCAGCTCCCTCGGACAACAGGAGGAAAAACTGTTTTTT. The V gene is TRBV9, the J gene TRBJ1-4; TRBD1 is a possible D gene (5 bases). Per the germline V gene, CDR1 is SGDLS and CDR2 is YYNGEE. This CDR3 comprises 14 residues. Trimming took 7 bases from V and 8 from J, leaving 18 bases between them.

V usage is TRBV18 and J usage is TRBJ1-1; D is perhaps TRBD1 (6 bases). Trimming took 6 bases from V and 2 from J, leaving 16 bases between them. Per germline, CDR1 KGHSH and CDR2 LQKENI. There are 15 residues in the CDR3. The DNA for the CDR3 is TGTGCCAGCTCCAGGGGAGATGGGGGAAACACTGAAGCTTTCTTT. Translating it yields CASSRGDGGNTEAFF.

The chain carries TRBV7-9 and TRBJ1-5; the match to TRBD1 covers 10 bases. The germline gives CDR1 SEHNR, CDR2 FQNEAQ (reference sequence). V lost 2 bases to trimming and J lost 7 bases; unmatched junction nucleotides: 8. This CDR3 spans 16 amino acids. Here the CDR3 reads CASSLPGTGAKQPQHF. The CDR3 region has the DNA TGTGCCAGCAGCTTACCCGGGACAGGGGCGAAGCAGCCCCAGCATTTT.

This clone was seen only a few times. The rearrangement joins TRBV5-4 to TRBJ2-1; D gene uncertain. Per germline, CDR1 SGHNT and CDR2 YYREEE (reference sequence). This CDR3 contains 17 residues. Trimming left V 2 bases short and J 2 bases short, with 17 bases between. The CDR3 sequence is CASSLYSVTGPYNEQFF. In nucleotides, the CDR3 is TGTGCCAGCAGCTTATATTCGGTAACTGGGCCCTACAATGAGCAGTTCTTC. The whole variable domain, filled in from reference TRBV5-4 and TRBJ2-1, reads ETGVTQSPTHLIKTRGQQVTLRCSSQSGHNTVSWYQQALGQGPQFIFQYYREEENGRGNFPPRFSGLQFPNYSSELNVNALELDDSALYLCASSLYSVTGPYNEQFFGPGTRLTVL.

As regards this clone: The same CDR3 arises from other DNA sequences in this sample as well. J is TRBJ1-1 and V is TRBV7-9, with D possibly TRBD1 on 5 matching bases. The V gene lost 3 bases and the J gene lost 4 bases, with 9 bases spanning the gap. CDR1 and CDR2 from the germline V gene are SEHNR and FQNEAQ (reference sequence). CDR3 length: 13 residues. The CDR3 DNA reads as TGTGCCAGCAGCTTGGGGGTTGGCACTGAAGCTTTCTTT. As protein: CASSLGVGTEAFF.

The chain joins TRBV30 to TRBJ2-3; a possible D gene is TRBD2 (5 bases). The CDR3 extends over 17 amino acids. V lost 3 bases to trimming and J lost 3 bases, with 22 bases between them. Germline assignment: CDR1 GTSNPN and CDR2 SVGIG (reference sequence). The CDR3 sequence: CAWRDNSLADLTDTQYF. CDR3 coding DNA: TGTGCCTGGAGAGATAACTCTCTAGCAGATCTAACAGATACGCAGTATTTT.

This clone showed up just once. The chain links TRBV29-1 to TRBJ2-7, with 7 bases lining up with TRBD2. The germline V gene has CDR1 SQVTM and CDR2 ANQGSEA. V trimming: 2 bases; J trimming: 2 bases; junction bases outside the gene matches: 6. The CDR3 totals 14 residues. CDR3 nucleotides: TGCAGCGTTGAACTCGGACTAGGAACCTACGAGCAGTACTTC. Translated: CSVELGLGTYEQYF.

The rearrangement links TRBV6-1 to TRBJ1-5; D is unclear. The germline gives CDR1 MNHNS, CDR2 SASEGT. V was trimmed by 3 bases and J by 11 bases, leaving 11 bases between them. The length of the CDR3 is 12 residues. As DNA, the CDR3 is TGTGCCAGCAGTGAGGTAAACGGGGCCCAGCATTTT. Encoded protein: CASSEVNGAQHF.

V and J are TRBV5-4 and TRBJ2-7; no clear D gene. This CDR3 is 14 amino acids long. The V and J ends lost 4 bases and 2 bases respectively, with 13 bases between them. Germline-derived CDR1 and CDR2 are SGHNT and YYREEE (reference sequence). The DNA of the CDR3 is TGTGCCAGCAGCCACCCTACCCGTACCTACGAGCAGTACTTC. This translates into CASSHPTRTYEQYF. The full variable domain, with the rest looked up from reference TRBV5-4 and TRBJ2-7, is ETGVTQSPTHLIKTRGQQVTLRCSSQSGHNTVSWYQQALGQGPQFIFQYYREEENGRGNFPPRFSGLQFPNYSSELNVNALELDDSALYLCASSHPTRTYEQYFGPGTRLTVT.

Note on this clone: The sample has other DNA sequences that encode this CDR3 too. The chain has TRBV28 and TRBJ1-2, with a tentative D call TRBD1 (5 bases). CDR1 and CDR2 (germline): MDHEN, SYDVKM. The V gene lost 3 bases and the J gene lost 0 bases, with 8 bases spanning the gap. The CDR3 spans 14 residues. The CDR3 loop is CASSFGTANYGYTF. The DNA of the CDR3 is TGTGCCAGCAGTTTTGGGACGGCTAACTATGGCTACACCTTC.

This clone occurred once. V and J are TRBV19 and TRBJ2-1; 8 nucleotides agree with TRBD2. This CDR3 has 15 amino acids. The germline V gene has CDR1 LNHDA and CDR2 SQIVND (reference sequence). V lost 3 bases and J lost 8; bases outside the gene matches: 9. Here the CDR3 reads CASSIGAGGRDEQFF. In DNA, the CDR3 is TGTGCCAGTAGTATTGGTGCGGGGGGAAGGGATGAGCAGTTCTTC.

The CDR3 coding sequence is TGTGCCAGCAGCTATCTAGCGGGAGCCACAGATACGCAGTATTTT. Amino acid sequence: CASSYLAGATDTQYF. This rearrangement joins TRBV7-9 to TRBJ2-3; 10 nucleotides agree with TRBD2. The J segment lost 2 bases and the V segment lost 4 bases, leaving 3 bases of the junction unmatched. Germline CDR1 SEHNR, CDR2 FQNEAQ (reference sequence). This CDR3 is built from 15 residues.

In this sample, this clone turned up once. Other DNA sequences within the sample encode an identical CDR3. V gene TRBV5-1 combines with J gene TRBJ2-7; TRBD2 agrees at 8 bases. CDR1 SGHRS and CDR2 YFSETQ come from the germline V gene. This CDR3 comprises 15 residues. V lost 0 bases, J lost 0 bases, and 2 bases stayed unmatched. The CDR3 region has the DNA TGCGCCAGCAGCTTGGTTGCGGGAGGCTCCTACGAGCAGTACTTC. This translates into CASSLVAGGSYEQYF.

In its sample, this clone was seen once. This chain connects TRBV4-3 to TRBJ2-3; TRBD2 matches 9 bases. V was clipped by 0 bases and J by 4 bases; unmatched bases: 8. The V gene's germline CDR1 is LGHNA and CDR2 YSLEER. The CDR3 runs to 17 residues. CDR3 sequence reads: CASSQDTGSGRPDTQYF. CDR3 coding DNA: TGCGCCAGCAGCCAAGATACCGGTAGCGGGAGACCAGATACGCAGTATTTT.

The gene calls are TRBV6-6 and TRBJ2-3; D possibly corresponds to TRBD1 (6 bases). The CDR3 is 14 amino acids. The V end lost 4 bases, the J end lost 4 bases, and 12 bases lay between the germline ends. Germline V gene data show CDR1 as MNHNY and CDR2 as SVGAGI (reference sequence). CDR3 protein: CASSLTGFADTQYF. CDR3 nucleotides: TGTGCCAGCAGTTTAACAGGGTTCGCAGATACGCAGTATTTT.